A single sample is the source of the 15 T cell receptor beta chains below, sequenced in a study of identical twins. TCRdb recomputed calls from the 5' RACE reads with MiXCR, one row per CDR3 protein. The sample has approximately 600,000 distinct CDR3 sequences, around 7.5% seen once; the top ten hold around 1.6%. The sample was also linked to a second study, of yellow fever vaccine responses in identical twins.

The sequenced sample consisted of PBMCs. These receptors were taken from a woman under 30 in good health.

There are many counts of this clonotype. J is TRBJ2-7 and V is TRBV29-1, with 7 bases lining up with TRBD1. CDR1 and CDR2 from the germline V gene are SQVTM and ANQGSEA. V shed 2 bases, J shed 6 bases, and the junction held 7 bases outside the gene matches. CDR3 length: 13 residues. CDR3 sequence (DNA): TGCAGCGTTGAACGGGACAGTGATCTCGAGCAGTACTTC. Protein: CSVERDSDLEQYF.

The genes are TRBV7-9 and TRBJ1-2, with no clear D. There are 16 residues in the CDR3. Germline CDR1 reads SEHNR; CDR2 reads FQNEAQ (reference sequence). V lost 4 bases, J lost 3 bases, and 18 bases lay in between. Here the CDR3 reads CASSSSAGTAYYGYTF. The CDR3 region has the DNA TGTGCCAGCAGCTCTTCGGCAGGTACAGCCTACTATGGCTACACCTTC. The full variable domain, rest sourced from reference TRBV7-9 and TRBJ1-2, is DTGVSQNPRHKITKRGQNVTFRCDPISEHNRLYWYRQTLGQGPEFLTYFQNEAQLEKSRLLSDRFSAERPKGSFSTLEIQRTEQGDSAMYLCASSSSAGTAYYGYTFGSGTRLTVV.

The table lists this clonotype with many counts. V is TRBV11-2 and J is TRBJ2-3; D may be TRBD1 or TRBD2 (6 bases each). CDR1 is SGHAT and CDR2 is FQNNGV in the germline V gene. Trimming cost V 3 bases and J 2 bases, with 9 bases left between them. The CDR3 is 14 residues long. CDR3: CASSFGGYTDTQYF. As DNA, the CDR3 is TGTGCCAGCAGCTTCGGGGGCTACACAGATACGCAGTATTTT.

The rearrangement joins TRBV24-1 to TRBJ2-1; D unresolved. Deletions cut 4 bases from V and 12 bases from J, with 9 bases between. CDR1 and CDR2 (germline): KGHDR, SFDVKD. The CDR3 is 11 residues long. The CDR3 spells CATSDMFAQFF. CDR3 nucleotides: TGTGCCACCAGTGACATGTTTGCGCAGTTCTTC.

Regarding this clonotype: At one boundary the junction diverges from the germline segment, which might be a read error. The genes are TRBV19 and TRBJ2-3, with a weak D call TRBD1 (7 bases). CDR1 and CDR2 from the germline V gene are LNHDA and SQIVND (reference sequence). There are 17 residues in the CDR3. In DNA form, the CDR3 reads TGTGCCAGTAGTACGGAAGGTTCTCGGGGGCGGACAGGTACGCAGTATTTT. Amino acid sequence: CASSTEGSRGRTGTQYF.

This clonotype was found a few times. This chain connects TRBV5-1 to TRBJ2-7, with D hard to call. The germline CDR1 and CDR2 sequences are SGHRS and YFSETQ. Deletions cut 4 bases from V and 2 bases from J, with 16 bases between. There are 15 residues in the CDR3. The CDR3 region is CASSLEVSNPYEQYV. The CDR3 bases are TGCGCCAGCAGCCTCGAGGTTTCCAACCCCTACGAGCAGTACGTC.

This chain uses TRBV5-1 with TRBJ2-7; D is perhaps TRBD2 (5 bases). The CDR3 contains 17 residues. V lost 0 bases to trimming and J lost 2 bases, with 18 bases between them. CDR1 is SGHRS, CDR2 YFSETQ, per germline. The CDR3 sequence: CASSLVGPWESAYEQYV. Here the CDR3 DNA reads TGCGCCAGCAGCTTGGTTGGCCCGTGGGAGTCGGCCTACGAGCAGTACGTC.

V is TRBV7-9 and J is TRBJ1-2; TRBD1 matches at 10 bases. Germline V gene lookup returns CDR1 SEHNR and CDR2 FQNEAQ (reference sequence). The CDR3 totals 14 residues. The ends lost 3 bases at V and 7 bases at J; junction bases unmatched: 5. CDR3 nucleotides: TGTGCCAGCAGCTTCGGGACAGGGGATGGTGGCTACACCTTC. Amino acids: CASSFGTGDGGYTF.

CDR3 in DNA: TGTGCCAGCTCACTACAGGGAAATAAACTAAACAATGAGCAGTTCTTC. Its protein product is CASSLQGNKLNNEQFF. The chain couples TRBV18 to TRBJ2-1; a possible D gene is TRBD1 (6 bases). The CDR3 sequence is 16 residues long. Germline V gives CDR1 KGHSH, CDR2 LQKENI. The V end was cut by 4 bases, the J end by 5 bases, with 18 bases between.

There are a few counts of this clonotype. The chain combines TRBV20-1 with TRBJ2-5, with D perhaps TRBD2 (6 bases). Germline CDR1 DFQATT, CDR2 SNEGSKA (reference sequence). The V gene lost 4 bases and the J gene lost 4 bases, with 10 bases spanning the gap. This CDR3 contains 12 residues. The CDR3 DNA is TGCAGTGCTAAGGCGGGACTAGAGACCCAGTACTTC. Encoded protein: CSAKAGLETQYF.

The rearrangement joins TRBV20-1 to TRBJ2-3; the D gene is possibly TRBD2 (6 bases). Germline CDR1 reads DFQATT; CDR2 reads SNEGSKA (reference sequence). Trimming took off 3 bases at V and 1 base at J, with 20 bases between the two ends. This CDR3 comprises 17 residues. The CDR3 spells CSASPPFARGGTDTQYF. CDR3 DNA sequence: TGCAGTGCTAGCCCCCCCTTTGCGCGGGGCGGCACAGATACGCAGTATTTT.

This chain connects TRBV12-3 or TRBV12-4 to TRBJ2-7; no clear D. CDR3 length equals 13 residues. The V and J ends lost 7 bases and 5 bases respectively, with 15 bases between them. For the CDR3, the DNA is TGTGCCAGCACCCGAAGTGCTTTTGACGAGCAGTACTTC. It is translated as CASTRSAFDEQYF.

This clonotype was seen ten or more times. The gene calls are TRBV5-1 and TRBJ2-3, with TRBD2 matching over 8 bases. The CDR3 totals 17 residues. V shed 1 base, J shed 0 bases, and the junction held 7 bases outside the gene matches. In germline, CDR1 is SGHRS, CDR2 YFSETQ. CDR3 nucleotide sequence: TGCGCCAGCAGCTTGACTACTAGCGGAACTAGCACAGATACGCAGTATTTT. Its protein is CASSLTTSGTSTDTQYF.

The CDR3 nucleotides read TGTGCCAGCAGCTTGAGCGGGAGTTTTCGCACCGGGGAGCTGTTTTTT. This translates into CASSLSGSFRTGELFF. The genes are TRBV11-3 and TRBJ2-2; 8 bases align to TRBD2. Unmatched junction bases numbered 7, after V lost 3 bases and J lost 4 bases. The germline V gene has CDR1 SGHNT and CDR2 YENEEA. The CDR3 is made up of 16 amino acids.

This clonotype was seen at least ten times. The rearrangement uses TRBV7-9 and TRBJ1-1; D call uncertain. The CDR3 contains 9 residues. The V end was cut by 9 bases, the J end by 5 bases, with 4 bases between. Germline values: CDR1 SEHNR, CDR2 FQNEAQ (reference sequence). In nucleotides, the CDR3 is TGTGCCAGTGGGACTGAAGCTTTCTTT. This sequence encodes CASGTEAFF.